Each of the 32 T cell receptor beta chains below was sequenced from the same sample in a study of blood T cell repertoires in COVID-19. The method was immunoSEQ multiplex PCR; TCRdb's version includes in-frame clones alone and lacks a portion of them. Of more than 40,000 clones in the sample, about 89% were seen once. Sample: peripheral blood. These receptors all come from a man in his 60s with active or convalescent COVID-19.

This clone has only a few counts. V is TRBV6-5 and J is TRBJ1-4; D is undetermined. The CDR3 is 13 amino acids. V lost 0 bases and J lost 4, with 3 bases in between. From germline, CDR1 is MNHEY and CDR2 SVGAGI. CDR3 in amino acids: CASSYSRNEKLFF. CDR3 DNA: TGTGCCAGCAGTTACTCGCGTAATGAAAAACTGTTTTTT.

This clone came up once. The J gene is TRBJ2-2, the V gene TRBV7-3; TRBD2 aligns across 7 bases. Trimming removed 2 bases from V and 2 bases from J; junction bases left unmatched: 5. This CDR3 region has 16 residues. The germline CDR1 and CDR2 sequences are SGHTA and FQGTGA. CDR3 amino acids: CASSLQAGINTGELFF. The CDR3 DNA reads TGTGCCAGCAGCTTACAAGCGGGGATTAACACCGGGGAGCTGTTTTTT.

The rearrangement links TRBV5-5 to TRBJ1-1; D is possibly TRBD1 (5 bases). Germline CDR1 SGHKS, CDR2 YYEKEE (reference sequence). V lost 0 bases to trimming and J lost 0 bases, with 9 bases between them. The CDR3 has 15 amino acids. The CDR3 sequence is CASSLAPGMNTEAFF. CDR3 nucleotide sequence: TGTGCCAGCAGCTTGGCGCCAGGGATGAACACTGAAGCTTTCTTT.

This chain connects TRBV5-8 to TRBJ2-3, with TRBD2 identical over 13 bases. The CDR3 covers 18 residues. Germline values: CDR1 SGHTS, CDR2 YDEGEE. The ends lost 4 bases at V and 4 bases at J; junction bases unmatched: 12. CDR3 region: CASSTSLGLAGRADTQYF. The CDR3 nucleotides are TGTGCCAGCAGCACCTCACTGGGACTAGCGGGGCGCGCAGATACGCAGTATTTT. Full variable domain (remainder filled in from reference TRBV5-8 and TRBJ2-3): EAGVTQSPTHLIKTRGQQATLRCSPISGHTSVYWYQQALGLGLQFLLWYDEGEERNRGNFPPRFSGRQFPNYSSELNVNALELEDSALYLCASSTSLGLAGRADTQYFGPGTRLTVL.

The V gene is TRBV4-3, the J gene TRBJ1-5, with D uncertain. The CDR3 spans 14 residues. The germline gives CDR1 LGHNA, CDR2 YSLEER. The V end was cut by 0 bases, the J end by 7 bases, with 10 bases between. The CDR3 spells CASSQDSGGQPQHF. DNA for the CDR3: TGCGCCAGCAGCCAAGACTCCGGCGGGCAGCCCCAGCATTTT.

The J gene is TRBJ1-4, the V gene TRBV4-3, with TRBD1 as a possible D gene (6 bases). The CDR3 loop spans 20 amino acids. Germline-derived CDR1 and CDR2 are LGHNA and YSLEER. The ends were cut back, 4 bases at V and 7 bases at J, with 31 bases in the middle. The CDR3 is CASSPRDIASDMFGSEKLFF. CDR3 in DNA: TGCGCCAGCAGCCCCCGGGACATTGCTTCAGATATGTTTGGTAGTGAAAAACTGTTTTTT.

The V call is TRBV6-5, the J call TRBJ1-1; possible D gene TRBD1, 5 bases. CDR1 and CDR2 (germline): MNHEY, SVGAGI. The CDR3 length is 14 residues. V was cut by 5 bases and J by 2 bases, with 12 bases left in between. The CDR3 sequence is CASSMTDPNTEAFF. CDR3 DNA sequence: TGTGCCAGCAGTATGACAGATCCTAACACTGAAGCTTTCTTT.

This chain joins TRBV7-3 and TRBJ1-6; no clear D gene. Germline CDR1 is SGHTA and CDR2 is FQGTGA. Trimming took 5 bases from V and 10 from J, leaving 18 bases between them. CDR3 length equals 15 residues. CDR3 nucleotides: TGTGCCAGCAGCCGTACCCCCCATGGGAGCTCACCCCTCCACTTT. This sequence encodes CASSRTPHGSSPLHF.

The chain uses TRBV5-1 and TRBJ2-7, with a tentative D call TRBD1 (6 bases). The CDR3 totals 13 residues. The V end lost 4 bases, the J end lost 3 bases, and 11 bases lay between the germline ends. CDR1 SGHRS and CDR2 YFSETQ come from the germline V gene. The CDR3 region is CASSNQQGYEQYF. CDR3 nucleotides: TGCGCCAGCAGCAACCAACAGGGCTACGAGCAGTACTTC.

The CDR3 DNA reads TGTGCCAGCAGCGTGGACATCCACTCCTACGAGCAGTACTTC. This translates into CASSVDIHSYEQYF. V usage is TRBV5-4 and J usage is TRBJ2-7; a possible D gene is TRBD1 (5 bases). Germline loops: CDR1 SGHNT, CDR2 YYREEE (reference sequence). V was clipped by 4 bases and J by 0 bases, with 11 bases between them. The CDR3 totals 14 residues.

The genes are TRBV3-1 (or the pseudogene TRBV3-2) and TRBJ2-7; 10 bases map to TRBD1. The CDR3 is 13 amino acids. V shed 8 bases, J shed 0 bases, and the junction held 1 base outside the gene matches. Germline loops: CDR1 LGHDT, CDR2 YNNKEL (reference sequence). In DNA form, the CDR3 reads TGTGCCAGCCGGACAGGGGGCTCCTACGAGCAGTACTTC. It specifies CASRTGGSYEQYF.

The gene calls are TRBV5-1 and TRBJ1-1; 8 nucleotides agree with TRBD1. Germline V gene sequence: CDR1 SGHRS, CDR2 YFSETQ. V lost 4 bases, J lost 3 bases, and 8 bases stayed unmatched. CDR3 length: 15 residues. DNA of the CDR3: TGCGCCAGCAGCACAGGACAGGGAAGGCACACTGAAGCTTTCTTT. It translates to CASSTGQGRHTEAFF.

The chain is built from TRBV11-2 and TRBJ1-1; 7 bases map to TRBD1. Trimming removed 5 bases from V and 1 base from J; junction bases left unmatched: 4. CDR3 length: 14 amino acids. CDR1 is SGHAT, CDR2 FQNNGV, per germline. CDR3 coding DNA: TGTGCCAGCAGCATGGGACAGCAGAACACTGAAGCTTTCTTT. Protein: CASSMGQQNTEAFF.

The gene calls are TRBV4-1 and TRBJ2-3; 8 nucleotides line up with TRBD2. V shed 4 bases, J shed 6 bases, and the junction held 6 bases outside the gene matches. The CDR3 is 14 residues long. The germline V gene has CDR1 MGHRA and CDR2 YSYEKL. This CDR3 reads CASSLSGGGDTQYF. The DNA for the CDR3 is TGCGCCAGCAGCCTAAGCGGGGGTGGTGATACGCAGTATTTT.

V and J are TRBV19 and TRBJ2-7; D is perhaps TRBD2 (7 bases). V was clipped by 7 bases and J by 7 bases, with 20 bases between them. CDR1 LNHDA and CDR2 SQIVND come from the germline V gene (reference sequence). The CDR3 extends over 14 amino acids. The CDR3 spells CASMKAGALGEQYF. For the CDR3, the DNA is TGTGCCAGTATGAAGGCGGGGGCCTTAGGTGAGCAGTACTTC.

The chain recombines TRBV30 with TRBJ1-1; TRBD1 agrees at 7 bases. The trim removed 3 bases at V and 1 base at J, leaving 2 bases unmatched. This CDR3 contains 13 residues. From germline, CDR1 is GTSNPN and CDR2 SVGIG (reference sequence). CDR3 sequence: CAWRTGWNTEAFF. CDR3 DNA sequence: TGTGCCTGGAGGACAGGGTGGAACACTGAAGCTTTCTTT.

CDR3 sequence reads: CASSEGTGGYGYTF. CDR3 coding DNA: TGTGCCAGCAGTGAAGGCACAGGTGGCTATGGCTACACCTTC. This chain uses TRBV6-1 with TRBJ1-2, with D perhaps matching TRBD1 (5 bases). V lost 1 base and J 4 bases, leaving 10 bases between the germline ends. CDR1 MNHNS and CDR2 SASEGT come from the germline V gene. This CDR3 region has 14 residues.

This clone occurred once. The chain links TRBV11-1 to TRBJ1-3; 8 nucleotides agree with TRBD1. V gave up 5 bases and J gave up 4 bases; unmatched junction bases: 10. CDR1 SGHAT and CDR2 FQDESV come from the germline V gene (reference sequence). CDR3 size: 16 residues. CDR3 sequence: CASSQTDRVGGNTIYF. The CDR3 DNA sequence: TGTGCCAGCAGCCAGACGGACAGGGTCGGAGGAAACACCATATATTTT.

The chain carries TRBV2 and TRBJ2-1; possible D gene TRBD1, 6 bases. V was cut by 7 bases and J by 3 bases, with 19 bases left in between. CDR1 is SNHLY, CDR2 FYNNEI, per germline. The CDR3 runs to 16 residues. The CDR3 bases are TGTGCCAGCACAGAACGGTGGCTAGGGGGCTACAATGAGCAGTTCTTC. Translated: CASTERWLGGYNEQFF.

This clone has a handful of counts. The V gene is TRBV25-1, the J gene TRBJ1-2; D not certain. Germline V gene lookup returns CDR1 MGHDK and CDR2 SYGVNS. This CDR3 is 13 amino acids long. Between the trimmed V and J ends, which lost 6 bases and 5 bases, there was a span of 13 bases. Written as DNA, the CDR3 is TGTGCCAGCAGCGACCCTGCGGGGTATGGCTACACCTTC. It specifies CASSDPAGYGYTF.

The rearrangement joins TRBV5-1 to TRBJ2-3; 9 bases fit TRBD2. The CDR3 extends over 16 amino acids. Unmatched junction bases numbered 7, after V lost 4 bases and J lost 1 base. Germline loops: CDR1 SGHRS, CDR2 YFSETQ. The CDR3, as DNA: TGCGCCAGCAGCACCGGTCCTAGCGGGGGCACAGATACGCAGTATTTT. It is translated as CASSTGPSGGTDTQYF.

This clone was recorded once. The rearrangement links TRBV2 to TRBJ1-2; D may be TRBD1 (5 bases). The V end lost 1 base, the J end lost 7 bases, and 22 bases lay between the germline ends. CDR3 size: 17 residues. Germline assignment: CDR1 SNHLY and CDR2 FYNNEI. The CDR3 DNA reads as TGTGCCAGCAGTGAAGGGCCAGGGAGGAGTGAAGGATCTGGCTACACCTTC. It codes for CASSEGPGRSEGSGYTF.

This chain joins TRBV16 and TRBJ2-5; 9 nucleotides match TRBD2. With 3 bases clipped from V and 2 bases from J, the junction kept 1 base outside the gene matches. The CDR3 is 14 amino acids. Looked up from germline, CDR1 is KGHSY and CDR2 is FQNENV. This CDR3 is CASSHSGGQETQYF. CDR3 bases: TGTGCCAGCAGCCATAGCGGGGGACAAGAGACCCAGTACTTC.

The rearrangement links TRBV19 to TRBJ2-3; TRBD1 agrees at 8 bases. Germline V gives CDR1 LNHDA, CDR2 SQIVND (reference sequence). The CDR3 is made up of 15 amino acids. J lost 3 bases, V lost 3 bases, and 5 bases had no gene match. DNA for the CDR3: TGTGCCAGTAGTATGGGGACAGGCGGGACAGATACGCAGTATTTT. Translation: CASSMGTGGTDTQYF.

A single count supports this clone. The rearrangement joins TRBV7-2 to TRBJ1-1, with D perhaps TRBD1 (6 bases). Per germline, CDR1 SGHTA and CDR2 FQGNSA. The CDR3 covers 15 residues. Trimming shortened V by 3 bases and J by 2 bases, and 13 bases separated the two germline ends. The CDR3 loop is CASSFPYRDNTEAFF. The CDR3 nucleotides read TGTGCCAGCAGCTTTCCCTACAGGGATAACACTGAAGCTTTCTTT.

This clone has more than one count but fewer than ten. The V gene is TRBV15, the J gene TRBJ2-5; 12 bases fit TRBD2. Germline values: CDR1 LNHNV, CDR2 YYDKDF (reference sequence). The CDR3 consists of 17 residues. Trimming took 1 base from V and 4 from J; bases not matched to a gene: 7. For the CDR3, the DNA is TGTGCCACCAGCAGAGTTTCTAGCGGGGGGGACTTAGAGACCCAGTACTTC. This translates into CATSRVSSGGDLETQYF.

J is TRBJ2-2 and V is TRBV7-6; TRBD2 matches at 11 bases. Germline-derived CDR1 and CDR2 are SGHVS and FNYEAQ. The CDR3 has 16 amino acids. Unmatched junction bases numbered 3, after V lost 4 bases and J lost 2 bases. CDR3 nucleotides: TGTGCCAGCAGCTCTAGCGGGGGGCCAAACACCGGGGAGCTGTTTTTT. It is translated as CASSSSGGPNTGELFF. Full variable domain (outside the CDR3, taken from reference TRBV7-6 and TRBJ2-2): GAGVSQSPRYKVTKRGQDVALRCDPISGHVSLYWYRQALGQGPEFLTYFNYEAQQDKSGLPNDRFSAERPEGSISTLTIQRTEQRDSAMYRCASSSSGGPNTGELFFGEGSRLTVL.

The chain is built from TRBV6-5 and TRBJ1-1; D is unclear. CDR1 MNHEY and CDR2 SVGAGI come from the germline V gene. The V and J ends lost 8 bases and 2 bases respectively, with 12 bases between them. The CDR3 loop spans 13 amino acids. CDR3 nucleotide sequence: TGTGCCAGCGCACGACATGGAAACACTGAAGCTTTCTTT. It specifies CASARHGNTEAFF.

The chain combines TRBV24-1 with TRBJ1-3; 7 nucleotides align to TRBD1. Trimming at V came to 2 bases and at J to 4 bases, leaving 4 bases not matched to a gene. The CDR3 has 15 residues. In germline, CDR1 is KGHDR, CDR2 SFDVKD. As DNA, the CDR3 is TGTGCCACCAGTGATTCGAGGGGGCCCGGAAACACCATATATTTT. Translating gives CATSDSRGPGNTIYF.

The genes are TRBV9 and TRBJ2-1, with D unclear. V gave up 0 bases and J gave up 7 bases, with 14 bases separating them. Germline V gene sequence: CDR1 SGDLS, CDR2 YYNGEE. This CDR3 is built from 15 residues. The CDR3 loop reads CASSVEVVTVNEQFF. In DNA, the CDR3 is TGTGCCAGCAGCGTAGAGGTGGTTACAGTTAATGAGCAGTTCTTC.

V gene TRBV12-3 or TRBV12-4 combines with J gene TRBJ2-7, with D unclear. This CDR3 region has 11 residues. Trimming pared 8 bases from V and 5 bases from J, leaving 10 bases between. CDR3 sequence reads: CASGVLHEQYF. The CDR3 coding sequence is TGTGCCAGCGGAGTCCTCCACGAGCAGTACTTC.

The V and J genes are TRBV2 and TRBJ2-2, with 11 nucleotides matching TRBD2. The CDR3 extends over 15 amino acids. The germline V gene has CDR1 SNHLY and CDR2 FYNNEI. Trimming removed 6 bases from V and 5 bases from J; junction bases left unmatched: 5. The CDR3 is CASRPLAGVTGELFF. CDR3 sequence (DNA): TGTGCCAGCAGGCCACTAGCGGGGGTAACCGGGGAGCTGTTTTTT.